This passage covers 13 T cell receptor beta chains from one sample sequenced in a study of radiotherapy plus CTLA-4 blockade in lung cancer. Measured with immunoSEQ multiplex PCR; TCRdb has only the in-frame clones, and not every one. This sample has 45,000 to 55,000 clones, with more than 60% found just once. The input for sequencing was peripheral blood, taken from a patient treated with radiotherapy plus ipilimumab. The receptors derive from a human donor with non-small cell lung cancer who had a partial response to radiotherapy plus ipilimumab.

This clone showed up just once. The rearrangement joins TRBV7-9 to TRBJ2-2; a possible D gene is TRBD1 (6 bases). With 5 bases removed from V and 6 bases from J, the gap between germline ends came to 10 bases. The CDR3 has 13 residues. Germline V gene sequence: CDR1 SEHNR, CDR2 FQNEAQ (reference sequence). CDR3 sequence reads: CASSISGAGELFF. Written as DNA, the CDR3 is TGTGCCAGCAGCATCTCAGGGGCCGGGGAGCTGTTTTTT.

The CDR3: CASSYPLAGGLYEQYF. The CDR3 bases are TGTGCCAGCAGTTACCCACTAGCGGGGGGCCTCTACGAGCAGTACTTC. J is TRBJ2-7 and V is TRBV6-5; 12 bases are a match to TRBD2. V lost 2 bases, J lost 3 bases, and 5 bases stayed unmatched. CDR1 and CDR2 (germline): MNHEY, SVGAGI. The CDR3 has 16 residues.

The rearrangement joins TRBV30 to TRBJ1-1; possibly TRBD1 for D (6 bases). With 4 bases removed from V and 5 bases from J, the gap between germline ends came to 17 bases. CDR3 length equals 14 residues. In germline, CDR1 is GTSNPN, CDR2 SVGIG (reference sequence). The CDR3 region has the DNA TGTGCCTGGATCCTCTTCGACAGGAAGACTGAAGCTTTCTTT. This translates into CAWILFDRKTEAFF.

The chain has TRBV7-2 and TRBJ2-2; 8 bases match TRBD2. The CDR3 length is 17 residues. Per germline, CDR1 SGHTA and CDR2 FQGNSA. With 1 base clipped from V and 0 bases from J, the junction kept 4 bases outside the gene matches. The CDR3 DNA reads as TGTGCCAGCAGCTTAGGGCGACTAGCGCCGAACACCGGGGAGCTGTTTTTT. Its protein is CASSLGRLAPNTGELFF.

The table lists this clone with a few counts. This rearrangement joins TRBV4-2 to TRBJ1-2; 8 bases are a match to TRBD1. CDR1 and CDR2 from the germline V gene are LGHNA and YNFKEQ. CDR3 length: 17 residues. V was pared by 0 bases and J by 4 bases, with 10 bases of the junction left unmatched. For the CDR3, the DNA is TGTGCCAGCAGCCAAGAGCCGGGAGGAGACAGGGGCTATGGCTACACCTTC. As protein: CASSQEPGGDRGYGYTF.

Notes on this clone: One junction end does not reproduce the germline sequence, and a read error may be involved. The chain links TRBV7-3 to TRBJ2-1, with 10 bases aligning to TRBD2. The V gene's germline CDR1 is SGHTA and CDR2 FQGTGA. This CDR3 has 15 residues. Here the CDR3 reads CTSSSLAGAVNEQFF. DNA for the CDR3: TGTACCAGCAGCTCTCTAGCGGGGGCGGTCAATGAGCAGTTCTTC.

The chain links TRBV5-1 to TRBJ2-2, with 7 bases fitting TRBD1. There are 15 residues in the CDR3. Trimming at V came to 2 bases and at J to 4 bases, leaving 5 bases not matched to a gene. CDR1 and CDR2 from the germline V gene are SGHRS and YFSETQ. The chain's CDR3 is CASSFTGVGTGELFF. CDR3 sequence (DNA): TGCGCCAGCAGCTTTACAGGGGTTGGCACCGGGGAGCTGTTTTTT.

A single count supports this clone. The rearrangement joins TRBV7-3 to TRBJ2-2, with D tentatively TRBD1 (5 bases). Trimming removed 0 bases from V and 6 bases from J, with 17 bases in between. This CDR3 spans 17 amino acids. The V gene's germline CDR1 is SGHTA and CDR2 FQGTGA. CDR3 residues: CASSLTAQSRGPGELFF. In DNA form, the CDR3 reads TGTGCCAGCAGCTTAACGGCGCAAAGTAGGGGCCCCGGGGAGCTGTTTTTT.

This rearrangement joins TRBV29-1 to TRBJ2-3; 7 positions match TRBD1. Unmatched junction bases numbered 14, after V lost 8 bases and J lost 0 bases. The CDR3 spans 16 residues. Germline loops: CDR1 SQVTM, CDR2 ANQGSEA. CDR3 DNA: TGCAGCTTAGTATTTGCCGGGACAGCTAGCACAGATACGCAGTATTTT. Its protein is CSLVFAGTASTDTQYF.

V is TRBV25-1 and J is TRBJ2-1; TRBD2 matches 11 bases. The CDR3 is 14 amino acids. Germline loops: CDR1 MGHDK, CDR2 SYGVNS. The J segment lost 4 bases and the V segment lost 7 bases, leaving 3 bases of the junction unmatched. The CDR3 sequence: CASMWTSGYNEQFF. The DNA of the CDR3 is TGTGCCAGCATGTGGACTAGCGGGTACAATGAGCAGTTCTTC.

The chain joins TRBV5-5 to TRBJ1-5, with 10 positions matching TRBD1. Germline V gives CDR1 SGHKS, CDR2 YYEKEE (reference sequence). The V segment lost 3 bases and the J segment 5 bases; nucleotides outside the gene matches: 2. The CDR3 runs to 14 residues. The CDR3 sequence: CASSWTGGDQPQHF. The CDR3 region has the DNA TGTGCCAGCAGCTGGACAGGGGGGGATCAGCCCCAGCATTTT.

CDR3 in DNA: TGTGCCAGCAGCTTCGACAGGGGGCGCACAGATACGCAGTATTTT. It is translated as CASSFDRGRTDTQYF. The V gene is TRBV13, the J gene TRBJ2-3; 10 bases align to TRBD1. CDR1 and CDR2 from the germline V gene are PRHDT and FYEKMQ (reference sequence). J was trimmed by 1 base and V by 3 bases; bases with no gene match: 1. This CDR3 has 15 residues. The complete variable domain, with remaining parts taken from reference TRBV13 and TRBJ2-3, reads AAGVIQSPRHLIKEKRETATLKCYPIPRHDTVYWYQQGPGQDPQFLISFYEKMQSDKGSIPDRFSAQQFSDYHSELNMSSLELGDSALYFCASSFDRGRTDTQYFGPGTRLTVL.

The V call is TRBV9, the J call TRBJ1-1, with D unresolved. Germline V gene data show CDR1 as SGDLS and CDR2 as YYNGEE. V was shortened by 4 bases and J by 0 bases, with 7 bases between the two germline ends. CDR3 length: 13 amino acids. CDR3 coding DNA: TGTGCCAGCAGCCCCGTTTTGAACACTGAAGCTTTCTTT. Amino acids: CASSPVLNTEAFF.